This is a list of T cell receptor beta chains from one sample in a study of technical replicates of blood from several donors. Here immunoSEQ multiplex PCR was the method, and the copy in TCRdb shows in-frame clones only, minus some. Of about 95,000 clones in the sample, 90% to 95% were seen once. Sequenced material: T cells isolated from PBMCs. These receptors were obtained from a human donor in good health. The CDR3 runs from the conserved cysteine through the conserved F or W. D genes are given only for firm matches. Clone size appears in some rows only: once, few, many, or a class for an expanded clone.

D gene: .; V gene: TRBV27; clone size: .; J gene: TRBJ1-3; CDR3 DNA: TGTGCCAGCAGTTTGGGGAGTTCGCTCGGAAACACCATATATTTT; CDR3 protein: CASSLGSSLGNTIYF
D gene: TRBD2; V gene: TRBV5-1; clone size: .; J gene: TRBJ2-1; CDR3 DNA: TGCGCCAGCAGCTTCCCCCTCCGGGAGGTTGGCGATGAGCAGTTCTTC; CDR3 protein: CASSFPLREVGDEQFF
D gene: TRBD1; V gene: TRBV5-1; clone size: .; J gene: TRBJ2-3; CDR3 DNA: TGCGCCAGCAGCTCGGAGGACAGGGGGACAGATACGCAGTATTTT; CDR3 protein: CASSSEDRGTDTQYF
D gene: .; V gene: TRBV30; clone size: .; J gene: TRBJ2-3; CDR3 DNA: TGTGCCTGGGGATCAGGGGTTTGGGGCACAGATACGCAGTATTTT; CDR3 protein: CAWGSGVWGTDTQYF
D gene: TRBD2; V gene: TRBV9; clone size: .; J gene: TRBJ2-3; CDR3 DNA: TGTGCCAGCAGCGTAGTCCGGGGGGGAGTCACAGATACGCAGTATTTT; CDR3 protein: CASSVVRGGVTDTQYF
D gene: .; V gene: TRBV28; clone size: .; J gene: TRBJ2-7; CDR3 DNA: TGTGCCAGCAGTTCACGGGACACTACTTACGAGCAGTACTTC; CDR3 protein: CASSSRDTTYEQYF
D gene: TRBD1; V gene: TRBV30; clone size: .; J gene: TRBJ2-5; CDR3 DNA: TGTGCCTGGAGTGCAGTAGGGACAGGACAAGAGACCCAGTACTTC; CDR3 protein: CAWSAVGTGQETQYF
D gene: .; V gene: TRBV21-1; clone size: .; J gene: TRBJ2-5; CDR3 DNA: TGTGCCAGCAGCGTACTCCCGGGACAGGGTAGGGAGACCCAGTACTTC; CDR3 protein: CASSVLPGQGRETQYF
D gene: TRBD2; V gene: TRBV7-3; clone size: .; J gene: TRBJ2-7; CDR3 DNA: TGTGCCAGCAGCCGGGGACTAGCGGAATCCTACGAGCAGTACTTC; CDR3 protein: CASSRGLAESYEQYF
D gene: .; V gene: TRBV5-8; clone size: .; J gene: TRBJ1-5; CDR3 DNA: TGTGCCAGCAGCTTGGAAGGGGGGGTGGCCGGCAATCAGCCCCAGCATTTT; CDR3 protein: CASSLEGGVAGNQPQHF
D gene: .; V gene: TRBV15; clone size: .; J gene: TRBJ2-2; CDR3 DNA: TGTGCCACCAGCAGCGGGACTTCCACCGGGGAGCTGTTTTTT; CDR3 protein: CATSSGTSTGELFF
D gene: TRBD1; V gene: TRBV18; clone size: .; J gene: TRBJ1-2; CDR3 DNA: TGTGCCAGCCACCCGACAGGGGCAGGCTATGGCTACACCTTC; CDR3 protein: CASHPTGAGYGYTF
D gene: .; V gene: TRBV28; clone size: .; J gene: TRBJ2-2; CDR3 DNA: TGTGCCAGCAGTTTCAACTTTGCCAGGGGGGAGGTTACCGGGGAGCTGTTTTTT; CDR3 protein: CASSFNFARGEVTGELFF
D gene: TRBD1; V gene: TRBV28; clone size: .; J gene: TRBJ1-5; CDR3 DNA: TGTGCCAGCAGTTTACAGGGGGCGCAGCCCCAGCATTTT; CDR3 protein: CASSLQGAQPQHF
D gene: TRBD1; V gene: TRBV30; clone size: .; J gene: TRBJ1-2; CDR3 DNA: TGTGCCTGGAGTGATAGGACAGGGACCTATGGCTACACCTTC; CDR3 protein: CAWSDRTGTYGYTF
D gene: TRBD1; V gene: TRBV18; clone size: .; J gene: TRBJ1-2; CDR3 DNA: TGTGCCAGCTCACCCTTATCCGGACAGGACTACTATGGCTACACCTTC; CDR3 protein: CASSPLSGQDYYGYTF
D gene: .; V gene: TRBV28; clone size: .; J gene: TRBJ1-1; CDR3 DNA: TGTGCCAGCAGGCGAGGGGGATTTATGGGTGAAGCTTTCTTT; CDR3 protein: CASRRGGFMGEAFF
D gene: .; V gene: TRBV5-1; clone size: few; J gene: TRBJ2-3; CDR3 DNA: TGCGCCAGCAGCTTCTTGCCCGGGACTCGGACAGATACGCAGTATTTT; CDR3 protein: CASSFLPGTRTDTQYF
D gene: .; V gene: TRBV7-9; clone size: .; J gene: TRBJ2-3; CDR3 DNA: TGTGCCAGCAGCTTAGTTGAAACGGACACTGAGACGCAGTATTTT; CDR3 protein: CASSLVETDTETQYF
D gene: .; V gene: TRBV2; clone size: .; J gene: TRBJ2-2; CDR3 DNA: TGTGCCAGCAGTGAAGAGGCTAGCGAAAACACCGGGGAGCTGTTTTTT; CDR3 protein: CASSEEASENTGELFF
D gene: TRBD2; V gene: TRBV10-3; clone size: .; J gene: TRBJ2-7; CDR3 DNA: TGTGCCATGGGTCTAGCGGGAGACTACGAGCAGTACTTC; CDR3 protein: CAMGLAGDYEQYF
D gene: TRBD1; V gene: TRBV5-1; clone size: .; J gene: TRBJ2-1; CDR3 DNA: TGCGCCAGCAGCTTGGAGGGACAGTCCTACAATGAGCAGTTCTTC; CDR3 protein: CASSLEGQSYNEQFF
D gene: .; V gene: TRBV7-8; clone size: .; J gene: TRBJ2-7; CDR3 DNA: TGTGCCAGCAGCCCCGACCGGGTTCCTTCCTACGAGCAGTACTTC; CDR3 protein: CASSPDRVPSYEQYF
D gene: TRBD2; V gene: TRBV6-5; clone size: .; J gene: TRBJ2-2; CDR3 DNA: TGTGCCAGCAGTTACGCAGCGGGGACCACCGGGGAGCTGTTTTTT; CDR3 protein: CASSYAAGTTGELFF
D gene: .; V gene: TRBV7-9; clone size: .; J gene: TRBJ2-1; CDR3 DNA: TGTGCCAGCAGCCCCACGGTCCATGAGCAGTTCTTC; CDR3 protein: CASSPTVHEQFF
D gene: TRBD1; V gene: TRBV5-1; clone size: .; J gene: TRBJ1-4; CDR3 DNA: TGCGCCAGCAGCTTGGACAGGGGGTTGCGAGAAAAACTGTTTTTT; CDR3 protein: CASSLDRGLREKLFF
D gene: .; V gene: TRBV6-5; clone size: .; J gene: TRBJ2-7; CDR3 DNA: TGTGCCAGCAGTTATGGCGGGTCGCTATCCTACGAGCAGTACTTC; CDR3 protein: CASSYGGSLSYEQYF
D gene: TRBD1; V gene: TRBV4-1; clone size: .; J gene: TRBJ1-2; CDR3 DNA: TGCGCCAGCAGCCAAGGCAACAGGGGGAACTATGGCTACACCTTC; CDR3 protein: CASSQGNRGNYGYTF
D gene: TRBD1; V gene: TRBV5-1; clone size: .; J gene: TRBJ1-2; CDR3 DNA: TGCGCCAGCAGCCCCCGACAGGGGTCATACTCGGGTGGCTACACCTTC; CDR3 protein: CASSPRQGSYSGGYTF
D gene: TRBD1; V gene: TRBV30; clone size: .; J gene: TRBJ2-3; CDR3 DNA: TGTGCCTGGACCGGGACAGGGGGTGACACAGATACGCAGTATTTT; CDR3 protein: CAWTGTGGDTDTQYF
D gene: .; V gene: TRBV7-9; clone size: .; J gene: TRBJ2-7; CDR3 DNA: TGTGCCAGCAGCTATGGAACAGGCGCGGACGAGCAGTACTTC; CDR3 protein: CASSYGTGADEQYF
D gene: .; V gene: TRBV28; clone size: .; J gene: TRBJ1-2; CDR3 DNA: TGTGCCAGCACCGAACGACGGGTTGGTGGCTACACCTTC; CDR3 protein: CASTERRVGGYTF
D gene: .; V gene: TRBV28; clone size: .; J gene: TRBJ2-3; CDR3 DNA: TGTGCCAGCAGTTTATCTGGAGGAAGTACGCAGTATTTT; CDR3 protein: CASSLSGGSTQYF